This TCR beta chain was retrieved from a study of blood T cell repertoires in COVID-19. The wider study: Specimens from acute and convalescent COVID-19 originated in the United States, Italy and Spain. PBMCs, B-cell-depleted T cells, or T cells provided the cDNA or gDNA that made up the material.

Original data processing: Using reference gene primer amplification, nucleated cell counts were estimated. TCRdb's copy holds only in-frame clones and misses some; the assay was immunoSEQ multiplex PCR. V, J and clone size were drawn from that table, and D and trimming were deduced from the DNA. The sample holds around 200,000 clones, 84% seen once. Germline V gives CDR1 LNHDA, CDR2 SQIVND (reference sequence). CDR3 length equals 13 residues. The V and J ends lost 5 bases and 4 bases respectively, with 8 bases between them. This clone was observed a few times. The source is a human donor in a cohort sampled during active COVID-19. What was sequenced was peripheral blood. The rearrangement links TRBV19 to TRBJ2-2; D remains ambiguous. CDR3 in DNA: TGTGCCAGTAGTGGGCTTAGCACCGGGGAGCTGTTTTTT. Protein sequence: CASSGLSTGELFF.